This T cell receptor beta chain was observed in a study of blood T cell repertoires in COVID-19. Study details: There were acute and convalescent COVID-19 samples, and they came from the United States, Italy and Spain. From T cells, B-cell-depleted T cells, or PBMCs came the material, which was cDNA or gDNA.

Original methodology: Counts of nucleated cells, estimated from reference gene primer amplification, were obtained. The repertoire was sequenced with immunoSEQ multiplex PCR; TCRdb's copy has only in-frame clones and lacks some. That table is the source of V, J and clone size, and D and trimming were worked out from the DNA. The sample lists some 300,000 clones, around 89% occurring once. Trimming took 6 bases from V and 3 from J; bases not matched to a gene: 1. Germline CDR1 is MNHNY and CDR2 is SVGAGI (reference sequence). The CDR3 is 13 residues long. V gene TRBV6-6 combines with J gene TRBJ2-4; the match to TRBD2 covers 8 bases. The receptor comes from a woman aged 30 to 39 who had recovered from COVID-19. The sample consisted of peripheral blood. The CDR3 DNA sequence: TGTGCCAGCAGCGGGGGGGTCAAAAACATTCAGTACTTC. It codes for CASSGGVKNIQYF.